The rows below give T cell receptor beta chains drawn from one sample of a study of type 1 regulatory T cells. Their antigens remain unidentified. TCRdb itself ran the reads through MiXCR, one entry per CDR3 protein. The data contain fewer than 80,000 distinct CDR3 sequences, around 20% of them singletons. The sequenced material came from cultured type 1 regulatory T (Tr1) cells, either the whole culture or a sorted fraction (not recorded which). These TCRs come from a human donor in good health. Both conserved end residues are part of each CDR3. A D gene is named only where the DNA matches it firmly. Clone size appears in some rows only: once, few, many, or a class for an expanded clone.

J: TRBJ2-4
size: .
D: TRBD2
V: TRBV20-1
DNA: TGCAGTGCTTTTTCCCGGCTAGCGGGGAAAAACATTCAGTACTTC
CDR3: CSAFSRLAGKNIQYF

J: TRBJ1-3
size: few
D: .
V: TRBV6-1
DNA: TGTGCCAGCAGCATCGACACCTCTGGAAACACCATATATTTT
CDR3: CASSIDTSGNTIYF

J: TRBJ2-3
size: many
D: .
V: TRBV20-1
DNA: TGCAGTGCTAGGGAGGCACGACTTAGCACAGATACGCAGTATTTT
CDR3: CSAREARLSTDTQYF

J: TRBJ2-7
size: .
D: .
V: TRBV29-1
DNA: TGCAGCGTTGAATGCCCTTCCTACGAGCAGTACTTC
CDR3: CSVECPSYEQYF

J: TRBJ2-3
size: few
D: .
V: TRBV3-1
DNA: TGTGCCAGCAGCCAAGGGATGGCAGATACGCAGTATTTT
CDR3: CASSQGMADTQYF

J: TRBJ2-1
size: .
D: .
V: TRBV20-1
DNA: TGCAGTGCTCCCAGGCTGAGCTCCTACAATGAGCAGTTCTTC
CDR3: CSAPRLSSYNEQFF

J: TRBJ2-5
size: few
D: TRBD2
V: TRBV7-2
DNA: TGTGCCAGCAGCTTAGGATCTGCTAGCGGGTTTGAGACCCAGTACTTC
CDR3: CASSLGSASGFETQYF

J: TRBJ2-5
size: .
D: TRBD1
V: TRBV7-2
DNA: TGTGCCAGCAGCCCACAGGGGCGGGAGACCCAGTACTTC
CDR3: CASSPQGRETQYF

J: TRBJ2-5
size: few
D: .
V: TRBV7-2
DNA: TGTGCCAGCAGCCTCGGACAGCAGACCCAGTACTTC
CDR3: CASSLGQQTQYF

J: TRBJ2-7
size: many
D: .
V: TRBV10-3
DNA: TGTGCCATCAGTGAGTCGGGTAGCGGCTACGAGCAGTACTTC
CDR3: CAISESGSGYEQYF

J: TRBJ2-2
size: many
D: .
V: TRBV5-1
DNA: TGCGCCAGCAGCTTGGGGACTTCGGAGGGGGAGCTGTTTTTT
CDR3: CASSLGTSEGELFF

J: TRBJ1-2
size: few
D: .
V: TRBV5-1
DNA: TGCGCCAGCACCCGGGGGGATCCCCAAGTGGGCTATGGCTACACCTTC
CDR3: CASTRGDPQVGYGYTF

J: TRBJ2-7
size: few
D: TRBD1
V: TRBV10-3
DNA: TGTGCCATCAGTGAAAGGACAGGGGGCGACGAGCAGTACTTC
CDR3: CAISERTGGDEQYF

J: TRBJ2-2
size: .
D: TRBD2
V: TRBV6-2/TRBV6-3
DNA: TGTGCCAGCAGTTACTCCGCTAGCGGGAGGAACGGCGGGGAGCTGTTTTTT
CDR3: CASSYSASGRNGGELFF

J: TRBJ2-1
size: .
D: TRBD2
V: TRBV3-1
DNA: TGTGCCAGCAGCAGCGGGACTAGGGGGAATGAGCAGTTCTTC
CDR3: CASSSGTRGNEQFF

J: TRBJ2-1
size: .
D: .
V: TRBV5-1
DNA: TGCGCCAGCAGCCCTACGGATGGGGTCGGTAATGAGCAGTTCTTC
CDR3: CASSPTDGVGNEQFF

J: TRBJ2-2
size: few
D: TRBD2
V: TRBV5-1
DNA: TGCGCCAGCAGCTTGGCGCTAGCGGGGAACACCGGGGAGCTGTTTTTT
CDR3: CASSLALAGNTGELFF

J: TRBJ1-2
size: many
D: TRBD1
V: TRBV29-1
DNA: TGCAGCGTTGCCCCGACAGGGTATGGCTACACCTTC
CDR3: CSVAPTGYGYTF

J: TRBJ2-4
size: many
D: .
V: TRBV25-1
DNA: TGTGCCAGCAGTGAAGAGGCGCGCGGAAACATTCAGTACTTC
CDR3: CASSEEARGNIQYF

J: TRBJ1-2
size: .
D: .
V: TRBV20-1
DNA: TGCAGTGCTAGTTTGGGGGCTTATGGCTACACCTTC
CDR3: CSASLGAYGYTF

J: TRBJ2-2
size: few
D: .
V: TRBV7-2
DNA: TGTGCCAGCAGCTTAGTATGGGTGGGGAACACCGGGGAGCTGTTTTTT
CDR3: CASSLVWVGNTGELFF

J: TRBJ1-5
size: many
D: TRBD1
V: TRBV20-1
DNA: TGCAGTGCTACAGGGGGCGGGGGTCAGCCCCAGCATTTT
CDR3: CSATGGGGQPQHF

J: TRBJ1-1
size: many
D: TRBD1
V: TRBV28
DNA: TGTGCCAGCAGGCCCTCCGGGACAGTCAACACTGAAGCTTTCTTT
CDR3: CASRPSGTVNTEAFF

J: TRBJ2-1
size: few
D: TRBD2
V: TRBV29-1
DNA: TGCAGCGCTGAAGATCCCGGGAGGGCCAATGAGCAGTTCTTC
CDR3: CSAEDPGRANEQFF

J: TRBJ1-5
size: .
D: .
V: TRBV19
DNA: TGTGCCAGTATCCCCGAGGGTGGGGAAGGACAGCCCCAGCATTTT
CDR3: CASIPEGGEGQPQHF

J: TRBJ1-3
size: few
D: TRBD1
V: TRBV24-1
DNA: TGTGCCACCAGTGATACGCCGGGACAGGGGATTTTCTCTGGAAACACCATATATTTT
CDR3: CATSDTPGQGIFSGNTIYF

J: TRBJ1-2
size: .
D: TRBD1
V: TRBV10-3
DNA: TGTGCCATCACCGTAGGTGTGGGACAGTTCTATGGCTACACCTTC
CDR3: CAITVGVGQFYGYTF

J: TRBJ1-4
size: .
D: .
V: TRBV3-1
DNA: TGTGCCAGCAGCCAACAGGGATCGAATGAAAAACTGTTTTTT
CDR3: CASSQQGSNEKLFF

J: TRBJ1-3
size: few
D: .
V: TRBV7-2
DNA: TGTGCCAGCGTGCAGGGGATAGGAAACACCATATATTTT
CDR3: CASVQGIGNTIYF

J: TRBJ1-2
size: few
D: .
V: TRBV5-1
DNA: TGCGCCAGCAGCTTCGCAGACACCTTAAATGGCTACACCTTC
CDR3: CASSFADTLNGYTF

J: TRBJ2-3
size: few
D: .
V: TRBV29-1
DNA: TGCAGCGTTGATAGCGGCACAGATACGCAGTATTTT
CDR3: CSVDSGTDTQYF

J: TRBJ2-1
size: few
D: TRBD2
V: TRBV5-6
DNA: TGTGCCAGCAGCTTGCCTAGCGGGATTCAGCATGGTGAGCAGTTCTTC
CDR3: CASSLPSGIQHGEQFF

J: TRBJ2-5
size: few
D: .
V: TRBV2
DNA: TGTGCCAGCAGGGCTCCGATGGAGGGGACGGCCCAGTACTTC
CDR3: CASRAPMEGTAQYF

J: TRBJ2-3
size: .
D: .
V: TRBV30
DNA: TGTGCCTGGAGTAGGGGAGTAGATACGCAGTATTTT
CDR3: CAWSRGVDTQYF

J: TRBJ2-3
size: .
D: .
V: TRBV20-1
DNA: TGCAGTGCTAGAGACCTCCTTGGAGGAGATACGCAGTATTTT
CDR3: CSARDLLGGDTQYF

J: TRBJ1-5
size: few
D: .
V: TRBV20-1
DNA: TGCAGTGCTAGACCCGCGGGGGGACTCCATCAGCCCCAGCATTTT
CDR3: CSARPAGGLHQPQHF

J: TRBJ2-5
size: few
D: .
V: TRBV10-3
DNA: TGTGCCATCAGTGACGGGTTGCCGGAGACCCAGTACTTC
CDR3: CAISDGLPETQYF

J: TRBJ1-5
size: .
D: TRBD1
V: TRBV30
DNA: TGTGCCTGGAGCAGGGGGAGCAATCAGCCCCAGCATTTT
CDR3: CAWSRGSNQPQHF

J: TRBJ2-1
size: .
D: TRBD2
V: TRBV5-1
DNA: TGCGCCAGCAGCTTCCAGGGCAGCGGGGTTTACAATGAGCAGTTCTTC
CDR3: CASSFQGSGVYNEQFF

J: TRBJ2-6
size: few
D: .
V: TRBV7-9
DNA: TGTGCCAGCCCCTCCAACGGCTCTGGGGCCAACGTCCTGACTTTC
CDR3: CASPSNGSGANVLTF

J: TRBJ2-1
size: few
D: TRBD2
V: TRBV7-3
DNA: TGTGCCAGCAGCCGCCCCTCTGGGACTAGCGGAGGCAGCTCCTACAATGAGCAGTTCTTC
CDR3: CASSRPSGTSGGSSYNEQFF

J: TRBJ2-5
size: few
D: .
V: TRBV24-1
DNA: TGTGCCACCGAGTCGGGCGATCTAGAGACCCAGTACTTC
CDR3: CATESGDLETQYF

J: TRBJ2-7
size: few
D: TRBD1
V: TRBV30
DNA: TGTGCCTGGAGTGAGGGGGCCGGGTTGAGAGAGCAGTACTTC
CDR3: CAWSEGAGLREQYF

J: TRBJ2-5
size: many
D: TRBD2
V: TRBV20-1
DNA: TGCAGTGCTAGAGATACCGGGGGGAGGCAAGAGACCCAGTACTTC
CDR3: CSARDTGGRQETQYF

J: TRBJ2-7
size: few
D: .
V: TRBV5-1
DNA: TGCGCCAGCAGCGGCAACGACGAGCAGTACTTC
CDR3: CASSGNDEQYF

J: TRBJ1-1
size: .
D: .
V: TRBV6-1
DNA: TGTGCCAGCAGTGAATTCCCGTCTAAACTGAACACTGAAGCTTTCTTT
CDR3: CASSEFPSKLNTEAFF

J: TRBJ1-5
size: few
D: .
V: TRBV5-1
DNA: TGCGCCAGCAGTTTGGACTTCTCCGATCAGCCCCAGCATTTT
CDR3: CASSLDFSDQPQHF

J: TRBJ1-4
size: .
D: .
V: TRBV5-1
DNA: TGCGCCAGCAGCAACCAGGGAAGTGAAAAACTGTTTTTT
CDR3: CASSNQGSEKLFF

J: TRBJ2-7
size: .
D: .
V: TRBV6-2/TRBV6-3
DNA: TGTGCCAGCAGTTACATTCTCGAGCAGTACTTC
CDR3: CASSYILEQYF

J: TRBJ2-2
size: .
D: TRBD1
V: TRBV6-5
DNA: TGTGCCAGCAGTTCGGACAGGGCCACCGGGGAGCTGTTTTTT
CDR3: CASSSDRATGELFF

J: TRBJ2-2
size: many
D: TRBD2
V: TRBV11-2
DNA: TGTGCCAGCACCCGGGACTACTTCACCGGGGAGCTGTTTTTT
CDR3: CASTRDYFTGELFF

J: TRBJ2-7
size: many
D: .
V: TRBV5-1
DNA: TGCGCCAGCAGCCCCCTAGTGAGGGGCTCCTACGAGCAGTACTTC
CDR3: CASSPLVRGSYEQYF

J: TRBJ2-3
size: .
D: .
V: TRBV5-1
DNA: TGCGCCAGCAGCTTGGAAACAGATACGCAGTATTTT
CDR3: CASSLETDTQYF

J: TRBJ1-5
size: .
D: .
V: TRBV28
DNA: TGTGCCAGCAGTTTGAGTCAGACAAATCAGCCCCAGCATTTT
CDR3: CASSLSQTNQPQHF

J: TRBJ2-7
size: .
D: TRBD1
V: TRBV15
DNA: TGTGCCACCAGCAGAGACCCAGGGGGATCGTACGAGCAGTACTTC
CDR3: CATSRDPGGSYEQYF

J: TRBJ1-1
size: few
D: .
V: TRBV15
DNA: TGTGCCACCAGCAGAGATTACCAGGGGAACACTGAAGCTTTCTTT
CDR3: CATSRDYQGNTEAFF

J: TRBJ2-7
size: .
D: .
V: TRBV27
DNA: TGTGCCAGCAGTTTACGGTTCTCCTACGAGCAGTACTTC
CDR3: CASSLRFSYEQYF

J: TRBJ2-3
size: .
D: TRBD2
V: TRBV5-1
DNA: TGCGCCAGCAGCCCTGGGGGCCCTTGGACTAGCGTGAAGGATACGCAGTATTTT
CDR3: CASSPGGPWTSVKDTQYF

J: TRBJ2-1
size: once
D: .
V: TRBV18
DNA: TGTGCCAGTAAAACCGGTGGGCTATCGGAATTGGAGCAGTTCTTC
CDR3: CASKTGGLSELEQFF

J: TRBJ2-1
size: .
D: .
V: TRBV20-1
DNA: TGCAGTGCTAGAAAGTCCAATGAGCAGTTCTTC
CDR3: CSARKSNEQFF